This T cell receptor (beta chain) comes out of a study of shared clonotypes between healthy human individuals. Study context: There were three CD4 naive, three CD4 memory, two CD8 naive and one CD8 memory plates per donor. Findings of the study overall: Researchers found naive subsets generally carried larger estimated richness than memory subsets. The authors expected sequencing depth to affect clonotype sharing among donors.

CDR1 and CDR2 from the germline V gene are LNHNV and YYDKDF (reference sequence). V shed 0 bases, J shed 2 bases, and the junction held 15 bases outside the gene matches. The length of the CDR3 is 20 residues. About this clone: What it binds is unknown.

Each PCR replicate from the sorted subsets contained about 200 ng DNA, which is some 32,000 T cell genomes. Generated by immunoSEQ multiplex PCR, the TCRdb table keeps only in-frame clones and is missing some. The table records 2 million to 2.5 million clones, about 90% of them present only once. Sequenced sample: naive CD4+ T cells from PBMCs. Subset described: CD45RA+ positively selected. This sequence originates from a man younger than 35 in good health. Some clones in this sample may be carry-over from other donors' samples. The chain combines TRBV15 with TRBJ2-3; the match to TRBD2 covers 9 bases. CDR3 in amino acids: CATSRDMLREGRFHTDTQYF. The CDR3 nucleotides are TGTGCCACCAGCAGAGATATGTTGCGGGAGGGCCGCTTTCACACAGATACGCAGTATTTT.